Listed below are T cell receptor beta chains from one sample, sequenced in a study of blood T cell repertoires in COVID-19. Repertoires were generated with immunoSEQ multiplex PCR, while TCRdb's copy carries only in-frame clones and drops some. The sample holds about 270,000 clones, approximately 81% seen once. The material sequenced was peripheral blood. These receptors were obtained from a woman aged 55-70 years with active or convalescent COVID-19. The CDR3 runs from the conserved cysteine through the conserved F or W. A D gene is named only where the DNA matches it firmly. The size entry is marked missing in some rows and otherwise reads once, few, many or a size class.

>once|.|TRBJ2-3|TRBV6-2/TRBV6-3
TGTGCCAGCAGTCGACCTAAACTAGGCACAGATACGCAGTATTTT
CASSRPKLGTDTQYF
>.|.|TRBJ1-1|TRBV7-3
TGTGCCAGCAGCCCACTTACTGGGGGCGCCACTGAAGCTTTCTTT
CASSPLTGGATEAFF
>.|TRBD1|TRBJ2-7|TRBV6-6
TGTGCCAGCAGTTACGCACAGGGGTCCCACGAGCAGTACTTC
CASSYAQGSHEQYF
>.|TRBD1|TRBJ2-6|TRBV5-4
TGTGCCAGCAGCCCGGGACAGGGGGCGCCTGGGGCCAACGTCCTGACTTTC
CASSPGQGAPGANVLTF
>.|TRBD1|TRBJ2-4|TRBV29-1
TGCAGCGTTACAGGGGGCCCTCTCCCCCTAGCCAAAAACATTCAGTACTTC
CSVTGGPLPLAKNIQYF
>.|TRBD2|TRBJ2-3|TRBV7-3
TGTGCCAGCAGCTTAAGGGAGGCGGGGGAGAGGGATACGCAGTATTTT
CASSLREAGERDTQYF
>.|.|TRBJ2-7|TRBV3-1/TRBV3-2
TGTGCCAGCAGCCAACTGTACGAGCAGTACTTC
CASSQLYEQYF
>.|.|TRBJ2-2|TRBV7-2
TGTGCCAGCAGCTTAGATATGGCAGGTACCGGGGAGCTGTTTTTT
CASSLDMAGTGELFF
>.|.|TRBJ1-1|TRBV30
TGTGCCTGGAGTGTGCAGGGCGACACTGAAGCTTTCTTT
CAWSVQGDTEAFF
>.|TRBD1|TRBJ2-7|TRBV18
TGTGCCAGCTCAGAGGGGATACAGGGGGCGGAGCAGTACTTC
CASSEGIQGAEQYF
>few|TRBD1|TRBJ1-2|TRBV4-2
TGTGCCAGCAGCCAAGGTGGACAGGCTAACTATGGCTACACCTTC
CASSQGGQANYGYTF
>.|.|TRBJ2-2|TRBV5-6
TGTGCCAGCAGCTTCAGGGGACCCGGGGAGCTGTTTTTT
CASSFRGPGELFF
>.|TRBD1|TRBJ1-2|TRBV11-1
TGTGCCAGCAGCGACAGGGTGGGTGGCTACACCTTC
CASSDRVGGYTF
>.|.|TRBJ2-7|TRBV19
TGTGCCAGTAGTATTGTTAGTCAATTACCCGAGCAGTACTTC
CASSIVSQLPEQYF
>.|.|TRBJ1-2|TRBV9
TGTGCCAGCAGCCCCCAGGACTTCGGCTATGGCTACACCTTC
CASSPQDFGYGYTF
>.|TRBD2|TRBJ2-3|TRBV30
TGTGCCTGGGAAGATAGCGGGGTTTACACAGATACGCAGTATTTT
CAWEDSGVYTDTQYF
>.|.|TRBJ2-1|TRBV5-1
TGCGCCAGCAGCTACTGGGGGGGCAAGGATGAGCAGTTCTTC
CASSYWGGKDEQFF
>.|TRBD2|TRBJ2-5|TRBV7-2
TGTGCCAGCAGCCAGGGTAGCGGGGGGATCCGCCAAGAGACCCAGTACTTC
CASSQGSGGIRQETQYF
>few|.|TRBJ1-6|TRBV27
TGTGCCAGCAGTTTACAGGGTGAGGTGGCACCCCTCCACTTT
CASSLQGEVAPLHF
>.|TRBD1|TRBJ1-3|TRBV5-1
TGCGCCAGCAGCCGTACCGGGACAGGGACGGACACCATATATTTT
CASSRTGTGTDTIYF
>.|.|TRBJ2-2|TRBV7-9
TGTGCCAGCAGCACCGGGACACTGAACACCGGGGAGCTGTTTTTT
CASSTGTLNTGELFF
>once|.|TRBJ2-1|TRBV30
TGTGCCTGGAGTGTCCAGGGTTTAGATGAGCAGTTCTTC
CAWSVQGLDEQFF
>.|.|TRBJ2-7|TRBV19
TGTGCCAGTAGTACCCAGGTTTCCTACGAGCAGTACTTC
CASSTQVSYEQYF
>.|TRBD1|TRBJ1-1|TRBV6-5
TGTGCCAGCGAAGGGGGCCCCTCTACGAACACTGAAGCTTTCTTT
CASEGGPSTNTEAFF
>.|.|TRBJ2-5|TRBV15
TGTGCCACCAGCAGAGATCGGGGCAGGGGGGCTGAGACCCAGTACTTC
CATSRDRGRGAETQYF
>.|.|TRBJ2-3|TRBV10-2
TGCGCCAGTGCAGAACCGCAGTATTTT
CASAEPQYF
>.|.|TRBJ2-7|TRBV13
TGTGCCAGCAGCTTATCCCCTGGAGTGCGATCCGAGCAGTACTTC
CASSLSPGVRSEQYF
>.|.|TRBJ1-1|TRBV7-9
TGTGCCAGCAGCTTAGATAAATGGAGGGGTTATAACACTGAAGCTTTCTTT
CASSLDKWRGYNTEAFF
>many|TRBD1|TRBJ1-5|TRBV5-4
TGTGCCAGCAGCTTTGGGGGCTCGACAGGGGGCAATCAGCCCCAGCATTTT
CASSFGGSTGGNQPQHF
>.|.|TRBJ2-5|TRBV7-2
TGTGCCAGCAGCTTATCCGTGCAGCGGGTAGGCCAAGAGACCCAGTACTTC
CASSLSVQRVGQETQYF
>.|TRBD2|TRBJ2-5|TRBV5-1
TGCGCCAGCAGCTCCTCCCCTCTACTAGCGGGACAAGAGACCCAGTACTTC
CASSSSPLLAGQETQYF